These 31 T cell receptor beta chains originate from one sample sequenced in a study of cytomegalovirus exposure and HLA in healthy donors. PCR employed 60 Vbeta and 13 Jbeta primers. Sequencing was performed with immunoSEQ multiplex PCR; in TCRdb, only in-frame clones are kept and a portion is missing. The sample records about 120,000 clones, around three quarters being singletons. The sample was PBMCs. The receptors were gathered from a female donor in good health and CMV-seronegative.

The V call is TRBV7-6, the J call TRBJ2-2; D not resolved. This CDR3 spans 18 amino acids. V was trimmed by 1 base and J by 0 bases, leaving 15 bases between them. Germline V gene sequence: CDR1 SGHVS, CDR2 FNYEAQ. The DNA of the CDR3 is TGTGCCAGCAGCTTAGACGTCATGACAAATACGAACACCGGGGAGCTGTTTTTT. Translation gives CASSLDVMTNTNTGELFF.

The chain carries TRBV30 and TRBJ1-4, with 7 nucleotides matching TRBD1. The CDR3 totals 14 residues. The germline CDR1 and CDR2 sequences are GTSNPN and SVGIG (reference sequence). V gave up 0 bases and J gave up 8 bases; unmatched junction bases: 6. Here the CDR3 reads CAWSVQGRREKLFF. Here the CDR3 DNA reads TGTGCCTGGAGTGTACAGGGGAGGAGGGAAAAACTGTTTTTT.

The CDR3 bases are TGCAGCGCCGGGGGACGGGGGCAAGAGACCCAGTACTTC. This codes for CSAGGRGQETQYF. The gene calls are TRBV29-1 and TRBJ2-5, with D possibly TRBD2 on 6 matching bases. CDR1 is SQVTM, CDR2 ANQGSEA, per germline. This CDR3 spans 13 amino acids. Trimming left V 7 bases short and J 2 bases short, with 14 bases between.

This clone was picked up one time. V gene TRBV29-1 combines with J gene TRBJ1-3, with a tentative D call TRBD1 (6 bases). Germline V gives CDR1 SQVTM, CDR2 ANQGSEA. V was pared by 6 bases and J by 5 bases, with 14 bases between. CDR3 length equals 13 residues. CDR3 amino acids: CSVTGGQRNTIYF. DNA of the CDR3: TGCAGCGTGACCGGGGGGCAAAGAAACACCATATATTTT. Using reference TRBV29-1 and TRBJ1-3 for the parts outside the CDR3, the full variable domain is SAVISQKPSRDICQRGTSLTIQCQVDSQVTMMFWYRQQPGQSLTLIATANQGSEATYESGFVIDKFPISRPNLTFSTLTVSNMSPEDSSIYLCSVTGGQRNTIYFGEGSWLTVV.

The genes are TRBV6-5 and TRBJ2-7; 7 bases map to TRBD2. Germline V gene data show CDR1 as MNHEY and CDR2 as SVGAGI. This CDR3 region has 13 residues. Trimming at V came to 7 bases and at J to 5 bases, leaving 8 bases not matched to a gene. The CDR3 nucleotides are TGTGCCAGCAAGGGGCGGGGGTTCCACGAGCAGTACTTC. It specifies CASKGRGFHEQYF.

V gene TRBV18 combines with J gene TRBJ1-3; 9 bases match TRBD1. J lost 4 bases, V lost 3 bases, and 7 bases had no gene match. The CDR3 is 16 amino acids. The germline CDR1 and CDR2 sequences are KGHSH and LQKENI. The CDR3 loop reads CASSPSMGTGGNTIYF. The CDR3 DNA follows: TGTGCCAGCTCACCGTCGATGGGGACAGGGGGAAACACCATATATTTT.

The chain has TRBV5-6 and TRBJ1-2; the D gene is possibly TRBD1 (6 bases). The V gene's germline CDR1 is SGHDT and CDR2 YYEEEE. This CDR3 has 15 residues. V was clipped by 3 bases and J by 4 bases, with 16 bases between them. Here the CDR3 reads CASSSQTGHSYGYTF. CDR3 in DNA: TGTGCCAGCAGCTCACAGACAGGCCACTCCTATGGCTACACCTTC.

V is TRBV5-5 and J is TRBJ2-7; D is possibly TRBD2 (6 bases). Germline values: CDR1 SGHKS, CDR2 YYEKEE (reference sequence). The CDR3 loop spans 16 amino acids. The V gene lost 0 bases and the J gene lost 4 bases, with 17 bases spanning the gap. As DNA, the CDR3 is TGTGCCAGCAGCTTGGGTCCTGGGCGGGGAACATACGAGCAGTACTTC. The encoded protein is CASSLGPGRGTYEQYF.

CDR3 nucleotides: TGTGCCAGCAGCTCTACTAGCGGATCCACCTACGAGCAGTACTTC. Protein sequence: CASSSTSGSTYEQYF. This chain links TRBV27 with TRBJ2-7; TRBD2 agrees at 8 bases. J lost 2 bases, V lost 6 bases, and 9 bases had no gene match. Germline V gives CDR1 MNHEY, CDR2 SMNVEV (reference sequence). CDR3 length: 15 residues.

The rearrangement joins TRBV23-1 to TRBJ1-6; no clear D gene. TRBV23-1 is sorted into the ORF group, with uncertain function. Trimming stripped 0 bases from V and 0 bases from J, with 18 bases between. This CDR3 is 20 amino acids long. In DNA form, the CDR3 reads TGCGCCAGCAGTCAATCAGGTCCAGGTCCCCTCAGCTCCTATAATTCACCCCTCCACTTT. It specifies CASSQSGPGPLSSYNSPLHF.

The chain couples TRBV25-1 to TRBJ2-5, with D perhaps TRBD1 (6 bases). CDR1 is MGHDK and CDR2 is SYGVNS in the germline V gene. V was trimmed by 4 bases and J by 5 bases, leaving 17 bases between them. CDR3 size: 15 residues. The CDR3 reads CASSGNRLQGETQYF. For the CDR3, the DNA is TGTGCCAGCAGTGGGAACAGGCTCCAGGGGGAGACCCAGTACTTC.

This chain connects TRBV15 to TRBJ2-7, with TRBD1 identical over 10 bases. The J segment lost 5 bases and the V segment lost 3 bases, leaving 7 bases of the junction unmatched. Germline lookup yields CDR1 LNHNV and CDR2 YYDKDF (reference sequence). This CDR3 contains 15 residues. The DNA of the CDR3 is TGTGCCACCAGCAGCCTAGCAGGACAGGGGGACGAGCAGTACTTC. Encoded protein: CATSSLAGQGDEQYF.

The rearrangement uses TRBV15 and TRBJ2-7, with TRBD1 identical over 7 bases. Germline CDR1 and CDR2: LNHNV and YYDKDF (reference sequence). CDR3 length: 16 amino acids. V lost 5 bases, J lost 0 bases, and 10 bases stayed unmatched. DNA for the CDR3: TGTGCCACCAGCCTTCCGGGACAGCGAAGCTCCTACGAGCAGTACTTC. Translating it yields CATSLPGQRSSYEQYF.

This clone was observed a handful of times. This chain links TRBV6-4 with TRBJ1-5; tentative D call: TRBD1 (6 bases). This CDR3 contains 15 residues. The V end was cut by 6 bases, the J end by 1 base, with 13 bases between. Germline V gene data show CDR1 as MRHNA and CDR2 as SNTAGT. Here the CDR3 reads CASSEDTGSNQPQHF. The CDR3 nucleotides read TGTGCCAGCAGCGAGGATACAGGGAGCAATCAGCCCCAGCATTTT.

The chain links TRBV7-6 to TRBJ2-7; possibly TRBD2 for D (6 bases). The ends were cut back, 1 base at V and 6 bases at J, with 13 bases in the middle. CDR3 size: 14 residues. The germline V gene has CDR1 SGHVS and CDR2 FNYEAQ. CDR3 nucleotide sequence: TGTGCCAGCAGCTTAGGATCGGGGGTCTTCGAGCAGTACTTC. Translated, it gives CASSLGSGVFEQYF.

This rearrangement joins TRBV5-3 to TRBJ2-7, with D uncertain. TRBV5-3 is an ORF, and what it does is uncertain. The CDR3 is 12 amino acids. V was clipped by 8 bases and J by 6 bases, with 15 bases between them. The CDR3 DNA follows: TGTGCCAGTCAGAGGTCCTATCGCGAGCAGTACTTC. Translating gives CASQRSYREQYF.

The gene calls are TRBV5-1 and TRBJ1-1; D might be TRBD1 (6 bases). Trimming left V 3 bases short and J 1 base short, with 13 bases between. Per germline, CDR1 SGHRS and CDR2 YFSETQ. This CDR3 spans 15 amino acids. CDR3 in DNA: TGCGCCAGCAGCTGGGGTGGGGGCAGGAACACTGAAGCTTTCTTT. This sequence encodes CASSWGGGRNTEAFF.

The V call is TRBV5-1, the J call TRBJ2-7; a possible D gene is TRBD1 (6 bases). The CDR3 extends over 15 amino acids. Trimming shortened V by 0 bases and J by 0 bases, and 10 bases separated the two germline ends. Germline V gene lookup returns CDR1 SGHRS and CDR2 YFSETQ. CDR3 sequence reads: CASSLGDIGSYEQYF. CDR3 sequence (DNA): TGCGCCAGCAGCTTGGGGGACATCGGCTCCTACGAGCAGTACTTC. Combining the CDR3 with reference TRBV5-1 and TRBJ2-7 gives the whole variable domain KAGVTQTPRYLIKTRGQQVTLSCSPISGHRSVSWYQQTPGQGLQFLFEYFSETQRNKGNFPGRFSGRQFSNSRSEMNVSTLELGDSALYLCASSLGDIGSYEQYFGPGTRLTVT.

V and J are TRBV15 and TRBJ1-4; 7 nucleotides line up with TRBD1. The germline gives CDR1 LNHNV, CDR2 YYDKDF (reference sequence). Trimming at V came to 0 bases and at J to 10 bases, leaving 11 bases not matched to a gene. The CDR3 loop spans 16 amino acids. The CDR3 spells CATSRDPGRGVGKLFF. The CDR3 nucleotides are TGTGCCACCAGCAGAGATCCGGGCAGGGGGGTAGGAAAACTGTTTTTT.

The gene calls are TRBV9 and TRBJ2-7, with TRBD1 matching over 7 bases. The CDR3 totals 15 residues. V lost 0 bases and J lost 8; bases outside the gene matches: 11. The V gene's germline CDR1 is SGDLS and CDR2 YYNGEE. The CDR3 region has the DNA TGTGCCAGCAGCGTAGTGGGGACAGATCTGAACCAGCAGTACTTC. It is translated as CASSVVGTDLNQQYF.

As concerns this clone: The CDR3 ends on some other residue instead of the conserved phenylalanine or tryptophan, so this is likely a read error. Because the CDR3's place on the DNA is in doubt, the DNA is left out and the CDR3 is given as listed by TCRdb. The CDR3 here is CATSRENRDFKP. The chain is built from TRBV15 and TRBJ2-7; the D segment call TRBD2 is taken from the table without a DNA check. The CDR3 spans 12 residues, counting both ends. CDR1 is LNHNV and CDR2 is YYDKDF in the germline V gene (reference sequence).

This rearrangement joins TRBV7-8 to TRBJ1-2, with D possibly matching TRBD1 (5 bases). This CDR3 is 15 amino acids long. The germline V gene encodes CDR1 SGHVS and CDR2 FQNEAQ. Trimming pared 5 bases from V and 2 bases from J, leaving 15 bases between. CDR3 protein: CASSPGGGANYGYTF. The CDR3 coding sequence is TGTGCCAGCAGCCCCGGCGGGGGAGCAAACTATGGCTACACCTTC. Based on the CDR3 plus reference TRBV7-8 and TRBJ1-2, the full variable domain is GAGVSQSPRYKVAKRGQDVALRCDPISGHVSLFWYQQALGQGPEFLTYFQNEAQLDKSGLPSDRFFAERPEGSVSTLKIQRTQQEDSAVYLCASSPGGGANYGYTFGSGTRLTVV.

This sequence joins TRBV27 and TRBJ2-1, with 9 bases lining up with TRBD2. This CDR3 spans 15 amino acids. V lost 3 bases and J lost 7; bases outside the gene matches: 7. Germline lookup yields CDR1 MNHEY and CDR2 SMNVEV (reference sequence). For the CDR3, the DNA is TGTGCCAGCAGTTTGACTAGCGGCGTCAAGAATGAGCAGTTCTTC. Its translation: CASSLTSGVKNEQFF.

Only a few counts were recorded for this clone. This chain uses TRBV5-6 with TRBJ2-7; D unresolved. The CDR3 has 11 amino acids. Germline CDR1 is SGHDT and CDR2 is YYEEEE. The V gene lost 2 bases and the J gene lost 3 bases, with 3 bases spanning the gap. CDR3 sequence reads: CASSFGYEQYF. The CDR3, as DNA: TGTGCCAGCAGCTTCGGCTACGAGCAGTACTTC.

The V call is TRBV5-5, the J call TRBJ2-1; the D gene is possibly TRBD1 (6 bases). Germline V CDR1 and CDR2: SGHKS, YYEKEE (reference sequence). Trimming cost V 1 base and J 7 bases, with 12 bases left between them. This CDR3 is built from 14 residues. CDR3 sequence: CASSLNPQGNEQFF. Written as DNA, the CDR3 is TGTGCCAGCAGCTTGAATCCCCAGGGGAATGAGCAGTTCTTC.

The chain has TRBV30 and TRBJ2-1, with D perhaps matching TRBD2 (7 bases). Germline lookup yields CDR1 GTSNPN and CDR2 SVGIG (reference sequence). With 5 bases removed from V and 8 bases from J, the gap between germline ends came to 16 bases. CDR3 length: 13 residues. The CDR3 region has the DNA TGTGCCTGGGTGGGGGGGGGCCTTTATGAGCAGTTCTTC. Its translation: CAWVGGGLYEQFF. Together with reference TRBV30 and TRBJ2-1, the CDR3 gives the full variable domain: SQTIHQWPATLVQPVGSPLSLECTVEGTSNPNLYWYRQAAGRGLQLLFYSVGIGQISSEVPQNLSASRPQDRQFILSSKKLLLSDSGFYLCAWVGGGLYEQFFGPGTRLTVL.

V usage is TRBV6-5 and J usage is TRBJ2-2; 10 bases align to TRBD2. This CDR3 spans 13 amino acids. V shed 7 bases, J shed 4 bases, and the junction held 0 bases outside the gene matches. CDR1 and CDR2 (germline): MNHEY, SVGAGI. The CDR3 DNA is TGTGCCAGCATAGCGGGGGGCACCGGGGAGCTGTTTTTT. Its translation: CASIAGGTGELFF.

The count of this clone is one. The chain links TRBV25-1 to TRBJ2-5; D is unclear. The J call is doubtful: the DNA matches TRBJ2-7 better. Germline V gene sequence: CDR1 MGHDK, CDR2 SYGVNS. The CDR3 is 11 residues long. The chain's CDR3 is CASSVSYEQYF. The DNA of the CDR3 is TGTGCCAGCAGTGTCTCCTACGAGCAGTACTTC.

The chain couples TRBV11-2 to TRBJ2-5, with TRBD2 matching over 8 bases. J gave up 9 bases and V 3 bases, and 12 bases lay outside the gene matches. There are 15 residues in the CDR3. Looked up from germline, CDR1 is SGHAT and CDR2 is FQNNGV. The CDR3 coding sequence is TGTGCCAGCAGCTTGAGCGGGGGATCCCGGGGGGCCCAGTACTTC. This translates into CASSLSGGSRGAQYF. Full variable domain (rest looked up from reference TRBV11-2 and TRBJ2-5): EAGVAQSPRYKIIEKRQSVAFWCNPISGHATLYWYQQILGQGPKLLIQFQNNGVVDDSQLPKDRFSAERLKGVDSTLKIQPAKLEDSAVYLCASSLSGGSRGAQYFGPGTRLLVL.

Only one count was recorded for this clone. The chain combines TRBV5-6 with TRBJ2-5, with 7 nucleotides matching TRBD2. This CDR3 has 13 residues. The germline CDR1 and CDR2 sequences are SGHDT and YYEEEE. V lost 7 bases and J lost 6; bases outside the gene matches: 9. The CDR3 bases are TGTGCCAGCCGGAACGGGGGGTCGAAGACCCAGTACTTC. It translates to CASRNGGSKTQYF. Variable domain in full (rest from reference TRBV5-6 and TRBJ2-5): DAGVTQSPTHLIKTRGQQVTLRCSPKSGHDTVSWYQQALGQGPQFIFQYYEEEERQRGNFPDRFSGHQFPNYSSELNVNALLLGDSALYLCASRNGGSKTQYFGPGTRLLVL.

The chain is built from TRBV19 and TRBJ2-1, with 9 positions matching TRBD1. The CDR3 has 15 residues. The V and J ends lost 3 bases and 8 bases, in that order; junction bases with no gene match: 8. Germline V gene data show CDR1 as LNHDA and CDR2 as SQIVND (reference sequence). The CDR3 DNA reads TGTGCCAGTAGTATTATCGGGACAGGGACCTATGAGCAGTTCTTC. Amino acid sequence: CASSIIGTGTYEQFF.